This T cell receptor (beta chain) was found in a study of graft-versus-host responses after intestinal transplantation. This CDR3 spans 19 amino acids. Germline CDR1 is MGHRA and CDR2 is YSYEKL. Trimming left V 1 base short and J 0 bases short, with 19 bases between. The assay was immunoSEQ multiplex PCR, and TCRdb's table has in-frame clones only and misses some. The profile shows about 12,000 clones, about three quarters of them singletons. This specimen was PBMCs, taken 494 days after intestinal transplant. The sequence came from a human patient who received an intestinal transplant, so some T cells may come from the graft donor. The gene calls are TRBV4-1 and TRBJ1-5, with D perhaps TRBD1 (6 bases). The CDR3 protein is CASSQGPQQGPYSNQPQHF. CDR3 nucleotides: TGCGCCAGCAGCCAAGGACCCCAGCAGGGGCCTTATAGCAATCAGCCCCAGCATTTT.